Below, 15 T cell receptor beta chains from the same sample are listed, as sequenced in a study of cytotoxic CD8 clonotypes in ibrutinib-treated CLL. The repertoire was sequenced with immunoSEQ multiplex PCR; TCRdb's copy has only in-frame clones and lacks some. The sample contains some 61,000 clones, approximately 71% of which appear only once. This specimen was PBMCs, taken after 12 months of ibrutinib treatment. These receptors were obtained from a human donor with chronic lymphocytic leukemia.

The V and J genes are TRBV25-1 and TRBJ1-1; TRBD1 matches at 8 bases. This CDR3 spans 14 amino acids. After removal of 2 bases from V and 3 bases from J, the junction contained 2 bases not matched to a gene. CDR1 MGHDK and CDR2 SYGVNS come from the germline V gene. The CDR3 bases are TGTGCCAGCAGTGAACCAGGGGGCCACACTGAAGCTTTCTTT. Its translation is CASSEPGGHTEAFF.

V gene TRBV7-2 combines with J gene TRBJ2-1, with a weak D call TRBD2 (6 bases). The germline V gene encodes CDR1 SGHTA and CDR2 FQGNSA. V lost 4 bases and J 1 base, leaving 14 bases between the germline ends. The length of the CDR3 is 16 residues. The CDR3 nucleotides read TGTGCCAGCAGCTCCTCGGGGGTGAGGTCCTACAATGAGCAGTTCTTC. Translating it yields CASSSSGVRSYNEQFF.

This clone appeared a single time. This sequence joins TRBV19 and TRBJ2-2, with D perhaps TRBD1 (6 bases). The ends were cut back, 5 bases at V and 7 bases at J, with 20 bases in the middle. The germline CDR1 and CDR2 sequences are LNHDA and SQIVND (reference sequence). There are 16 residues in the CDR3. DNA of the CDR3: TGTGCCAGTAGTGCGACAGGTCTGAGCAGGGACGGGGAGCTGTTTTTT. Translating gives CASSATGLSRDGELFF.

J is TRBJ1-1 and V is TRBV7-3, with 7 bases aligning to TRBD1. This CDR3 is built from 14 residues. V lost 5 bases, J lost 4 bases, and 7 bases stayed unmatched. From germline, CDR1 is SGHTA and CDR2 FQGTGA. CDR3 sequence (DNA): TGTGCCAGCAGCCTACAGGGGTGGGGCACTGAAGCTTTCTTT. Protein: CASSLQGWGTEAFF.

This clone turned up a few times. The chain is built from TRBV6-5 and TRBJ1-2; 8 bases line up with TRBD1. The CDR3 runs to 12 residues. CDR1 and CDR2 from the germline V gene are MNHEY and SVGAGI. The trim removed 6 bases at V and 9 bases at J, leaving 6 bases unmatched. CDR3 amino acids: CASSRQGASYTF. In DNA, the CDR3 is TGTGCCAGCAGCAGGCAGGGGGCTAGCTACACCTTC.

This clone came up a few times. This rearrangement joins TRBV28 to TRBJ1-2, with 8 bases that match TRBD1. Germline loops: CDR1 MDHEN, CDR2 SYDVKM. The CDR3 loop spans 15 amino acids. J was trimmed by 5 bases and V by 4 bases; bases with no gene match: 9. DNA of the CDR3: TGTGCCAGCAGTTCGGGACAGGACGTTCGGTATGGCTACACCTTC. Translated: CASSSGQDVRYGYTF.

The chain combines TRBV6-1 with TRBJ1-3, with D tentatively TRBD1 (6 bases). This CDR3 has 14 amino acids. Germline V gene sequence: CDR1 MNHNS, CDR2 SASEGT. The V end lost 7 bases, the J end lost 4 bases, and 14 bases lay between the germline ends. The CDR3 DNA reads TGTGCCAGCAACGACAGGTCGTTCGGAAACACCATATATTTT. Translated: CASNDRSFGNTIYF.

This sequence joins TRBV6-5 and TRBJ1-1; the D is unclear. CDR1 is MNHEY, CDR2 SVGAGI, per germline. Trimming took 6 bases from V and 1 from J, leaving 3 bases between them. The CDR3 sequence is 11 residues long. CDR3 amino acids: CASSENTEAFF. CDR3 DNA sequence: TGTGCCAGCAGCGAGAACACTGAAGCTTTCTTT.

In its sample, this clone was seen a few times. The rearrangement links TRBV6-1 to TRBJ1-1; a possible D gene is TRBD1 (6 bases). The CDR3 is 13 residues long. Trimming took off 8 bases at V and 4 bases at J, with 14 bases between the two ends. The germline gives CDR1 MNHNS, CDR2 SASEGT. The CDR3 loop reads CASGGPWGTEAFF. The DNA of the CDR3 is TGTGCCAGCGGGGGCCCCTGGGGCACTGAAGCTTTCTTT.

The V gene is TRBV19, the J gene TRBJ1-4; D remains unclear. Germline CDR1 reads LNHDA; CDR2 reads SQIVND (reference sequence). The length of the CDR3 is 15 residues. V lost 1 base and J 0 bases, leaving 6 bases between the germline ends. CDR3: CASSIAGTTNEKLFF. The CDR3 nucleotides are TGTGCCAGTAGTATAGCCGGGACAACTAATGAAAAACTGTTTTTT.

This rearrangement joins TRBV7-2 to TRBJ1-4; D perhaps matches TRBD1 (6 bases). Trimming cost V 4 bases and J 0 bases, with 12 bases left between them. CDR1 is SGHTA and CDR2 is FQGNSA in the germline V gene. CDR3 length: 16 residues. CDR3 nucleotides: TGTGCCAGCAGCTACAGGGCTGGTGCAACTAATGAAAAACTGTTTTTT. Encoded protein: CASSYRAGATNEKLFF.

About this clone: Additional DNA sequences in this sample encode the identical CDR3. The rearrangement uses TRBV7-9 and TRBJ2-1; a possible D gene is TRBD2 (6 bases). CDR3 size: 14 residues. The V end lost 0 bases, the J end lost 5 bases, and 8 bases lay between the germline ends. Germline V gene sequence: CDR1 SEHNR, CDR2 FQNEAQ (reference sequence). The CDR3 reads CASSLAGGNNEQFF. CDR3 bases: TGTGCCAGCAGCTTAGCGGGGGGAAACAATGAGCAGTTCTTC.

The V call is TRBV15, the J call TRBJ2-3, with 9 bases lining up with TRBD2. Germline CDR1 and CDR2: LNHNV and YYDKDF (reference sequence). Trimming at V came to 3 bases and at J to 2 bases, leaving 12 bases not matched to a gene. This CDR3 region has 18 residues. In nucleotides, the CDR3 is TGTGCCACCAGCAGTGGAACCGGGACTAGCCCTAACACAGATACGCAGTATTTT. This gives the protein CATSSGTGTSPNTDTQYF.

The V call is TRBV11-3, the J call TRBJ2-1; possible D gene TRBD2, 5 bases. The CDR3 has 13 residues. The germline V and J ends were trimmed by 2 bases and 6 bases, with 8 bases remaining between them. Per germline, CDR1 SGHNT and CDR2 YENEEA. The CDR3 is CASSLTRVNEQFF. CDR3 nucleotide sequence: TGTGCCAGCAGCTTAACGAGGGTCAATGAGCAGTTCTTC.

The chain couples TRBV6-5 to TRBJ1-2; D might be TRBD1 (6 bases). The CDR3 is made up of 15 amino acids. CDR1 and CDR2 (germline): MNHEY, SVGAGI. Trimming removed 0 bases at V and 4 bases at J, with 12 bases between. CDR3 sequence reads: CASSYSGGQGYGYTF. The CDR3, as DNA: TGTGCCAGCAGTTACTCGGGGGGGCAGGGCTATGGCTACACCTTC.